This is a list of T cell receptor beta chains from one sample in a study of vaccination and CD4 T cells after COVID-19. One entry per CDR3 protein, called by TCRdb with MiXCR from the PCR reads. The sample lists 9,500 to 15,000 distinct CDR3 sequences; around 80% were seen once. Antigens for these TCRs are unknown. Sample: CD4+ T cells from blood, cultured in vitro. The origin of the receptors is a human donor who had recovered from COVID-19. Both conserved end residues are part of each CDR3. A clone size is listed for some rows: how often the clone was seen (once, few, many), or a class if it is expanded.

TRBV20-1	.	TRBJ1-2	CSAVPPGSYGYTF
TRBV15	.	TRBJ1-5	CATSSVNQPQHF
TRBV6-1	.	TRBJ2-5	CASRTWRKETQYF
TRBV7-8	few	TRBJ2-2	CASRGLTNTGELFF
TRBV12-3/TRBV12-4	.	TRBJ2-1	CASSPRTSGGNEQFF
TRBV28	.	TRBJ1-2	CASSPPGAGGSYGYTF
TRBV28	.	TRBJ1-4	CASRVGRLNEKLFF
TRBV6-1	.	TRBJ1-5	CASRDSQGPSNQPQHF
TRBV7-8	few	TRBJ2-3	CASSSEGLAVTDTQYF
TRBV19	.	TRBJ1-1	CATLDRNTEAFF
TRBV21-1	few	TRBJ1-1	CASSKGGPIQGNTEAFF
TRBV6-1	.	TRBJ1-5	CASSNQPQHF
TRBV19	.	TRBJ2-2	CASSIAREMAGELFF
TRBV7-9	few	TRBJ1-5	CASSLGGYSNQPQHF
TRBV20-1	.	TRBJ2-7	CSAPPQGAYEQYF
TRBV23-1	.	TRBJ1-2	CASSRPGYVYCNYGYTF
TRBV6-1	.	TRBJ2-1	CASSPDRAPYNEQFF
TRBV7-3	.	TRBJ2-2	CASSLRLAGGPTGELFF
TRBV21-1	.	TRBJ1-1	CASSPEEGSSNTEAFF
TRBV28	.	TRBJ1-2	CASSLRTNNYGYTF
TRBV27	few	TRBJ1-1	CASSYRANTEAFF
TRBV15	few	TRBJ1-1	CATRKGGRPTEAFF
TRBV28	.	TRBJ1-5	CASSRTGSGNQPQHF